A selection of T cell receptor beta chains follows, all from one sample in a study of CD8+ T cells in alopecia areata. The table came from immunoSEQ multiplex PCR; TCRdb's copy has only in-frame clones and leaves some out. The table shows roughly 120,000 clones, with over 60% occurring only once. The sample taken for sequencing was CD4+ T cells sorted from blood. These receptors all come from a human donor in good health. CDR3s include the opening cysteine and the closing phenylalanine or tryptophan. A D gene is named only where the DNA matches it firmly. Clone sizes are given selectively: once, few, many, or a class where the clone is expanded.

D: TRBD1
J: TRBJ1-2
size: NA
V: TRBV20-1
DNA: TGCAGTGCCCGACAGGGAGGCGGCTACACCTTC
CDR3: CSARQGGGYTF

D: TRBD2
J: TRBJ2-5
size: NA
V: TRBV5-6
DNA: TGTGCCAGCAGCTTGCTAGCGGGGGGTACACAGACCCAGTACTTC
CDR3: CASSLLAGGTQTQYF

D: TRBD1
J: TRBJ2-7
size: NA
V: TRBV18
DNA: TGTGCCAGCTCACCCGGACAGGCCTCGGGGGAGCAGTACTTC
CDR3: CASSPGQASGEQYF

D: NA
J: TRBJ2-3
size: NA
V: TRBV29-1
DNA: TGCAGCGTTGAGTGGGGGGGCACAGATACGCAGTATTTT
CDR3: CSVEWGGTDTQYF

D: NA
J: TRBJ2-1
size: NA
V: TRBV5-1
DNA: TGCGCCAGCAGCTTGTCCAGCGGCAACGCCGATGAGCAGTTCTTC
CDR3: CASSLSSGNADEQFF

D: NA
J: TRBJ2-7
size: NA
V: TRBV5-1
DNA: TGCGCCAGCAGCTTCGGAGGGCCAGGGCGCGGTGAGGAGCAGTACTTC
CDR3: CASSFGGPGRGEEQYF

D: NA
J: TRBJ2-6
size: NA
V: TRBV25-1
DNA: TGTGCCAGCAGTCCCCGTACGTCTGGGGCCAACGTCCTGACTTTC
CDR3: CASSPRTSGANVLTF

D: NA
J: TRBJ2-1
size: NA
V: TRBV29-1
DNA: TGCAGCGTTGTTTGGGGCCGGCAGGAGCAGTTCTTC
CDR3: CSVVWGRQEQFF

D: NA
J: TRBJ1-5
size: few
V: TRBV7-2
DNA: TGTGCCAGCAGCGCCGGGGGGGGTAGCAATCAGCCCCAGCATTTT
CDR3: CASSAGGGSNQPQHF

D: NA
J: TRBJ2-2
size: NA
V: TRBV15
DNA: TGTGCCACCAGCAGAGATTATCGGGAGACCGGGGAGCTGTTTTTT
CDR3: CATSRDYRETGELFF

D: NA
J: TRBJ1-2
size: NA
V: TRBV27
DNA: TGTGCCAGCAGAGATACTTGGGGCTACACCTTC
CDR3: CASRDTWGYTF

D: NA
J: TRBJ2-5
size: NA
V: TRBV10-3
DNA: TGTGCCATCAGTTCCGGGAACCAAGAGACCCAGTACTTC
CDR3: CAISSGNQETQYF

D: NA
J: TRBJ2-7
size: once
V: TRBV4-1
DNA: TGCGCCAGCAGCCGTCACGGGGCCAGTGACAACGAGCAGTACTTC
CDR3: CASSRHGASDNEQYF

D: NA
J: TRBJ1-5
size: NA
V: TRBV4-1
DNA: TGCGCCAGCAGCCAAGGAATGAGTCAGCCCCAGCATTTT
CDR3: CASSQGMSQPQHF

D: TRBD1
J: TRBJ2-5
size: NA
V: TRBV7-8
DNA: TGTGCCAGCAGCTTAGGGGGACAGGGGGGACAAGAGACCCAGTACTTC
CDR3: CASSLGGQGGQETQYF

D: TRBD1
J: TRBJ1-2
size: once
V: TRBV5-4
DNA: TGTGCCAGCAGCGCCGGACAGGGGAACTATGGCTACACCTTC
CDR3: CASSAGQGNYGYTF

D: NA
J: TRBJ2-7
size: NA
V: TRBV5-1
DNA: TGCGCCAGCAGCGAGCAGGGTACCCAATACGAGCAGTACTTC
CDR3: CASSEQGTQYEQYF

D: NA
J: TRBJ2-7
size: NA
V: TRBV29-1
DNA: TGCAGCGTTGAAGTCGACTCCTACGAGCAGTACTTC
CDR3: CSVEVDSYEQYF

D: NA
J: TRBJ1-1
size: few
V: TRBV11-3
DNA: TGTGCCAGCAGCTTAGCGGTGGACACTGAAGCTTTCTTT
CDR3: CASSLAVDTEAFF

D: TRBD1
J: TRBJ1-2
size: NA
V: TRBV27
DNA: TGTGCCAGCAGTGGTCCTACAGGGGTCGACGGTCGCTATGGCTACACCTTC
CDR3: CASSGPTGVDGRYGYTF

D: NA
J: TRBJ2-1
size: few
V: TRBV2
DNA: TGTGCCAGCAGCCCAGCTACACACAATGAGCAGTTCTTC
CDR3: CASSPATHNEQFF

D: TRBD1
J: TRBJ1-2
size: NA
V: TRBV30
DNA: TGTGCCTGGACCGCCGGACAGGGGGTACGCTACACCTTC
CDR3: CAWTAGQGVRYTF

D: TRBD1
J: TRBJ1-5
size: few
V: TRBV9
DNA: TGTGCCAGCAGCGCGGGGACAGTTAGCAATCAGCCCCAGCATTTT
CDR3: CASSAGTVSNQPQHF

D: NA
J: TRBJ2-3
size: NA
V: TRBV29-1
DNA: TGCAGCGTTGAAGGGCCCGTCCTGGATACGCAGTATTTT
CDR3: CSVEGPVLDTQYF

D: NA
J: TRBJ2-1
size: NA
V: TRBV29-1
DNA: TGCAGCGCAGGGACGGGGGAGCAGTTCTTC
CDR3: CSAGTGEQFF

D: NA
J: TRBJ1-2
size: few
V: TRBV7-8
DNA: TGTGCCAGCAGCTTAGCGGGGAACTATGGCTACACCTTC
CDR3: CASSLAGNYGYTF

D: NA
J: TRBJ1-1
size: once
V: TRBV5-1
DNA: TGCGCCAGCAGCTTGCCCGGGAACACTGAAGCTTTCTTT
CDR3: CASSLPGNTEAFF

D: NA
J: TRBJ1-2
size: NA
V: TRBV4-2
DNA: TGTGCCAGCAGCCAGGAGGTCGGTTTTGGTGGCTACACCTTC
CDR3: CASSQEVGFGGYTF

D: TRBD2
J: TRBJ2-7
size: NA
V: TRBV30
DNA: TGTGCCTGGAGTCTCCGCACGGGGGGTTACGAGCAGTACTTC
CDR3: CAWSLRTGGYEQYF

D: NA
J: TRBJ2-7
size: NA
V: TRBV4-1
DNA: TGCGCCAGCAGCCCCCTCCTCGGCGAGCAGTACTTC
CDR3: CASSPLLGEQYF

D: NA
J: TRBJ1-2
size: NA
V: TRBV30
DNA: TGTGCCTGGACAGCGACGTTAGGCTACACCTTC
CDR3: CAWTATLGYTF

D: NA
J: TRBJ1-1
size: once
V: TRBV6-5
DNA: TGTGCCAGCAGTCCCACCCCAGTGGGCACTGAAGCTTTCTTT
CDR3: CASSPTPVGTEAFF

D: NA
J: TRBJ2-3
size: once
V: TRBV30
DNA: TGTGCCTGGAGGAACCTGGGCACAGATACGCAGTATTTT
CDR3: CAWRNLGTDTQYF

D: TRBD1
J: TRBJ1-5
size: NA
V: TRBV4-2
DNA: TGTGCCAGCAGCCAAGATTCAACCGGGGACAGGGAAGAGCCCCAGCATTTT
CDR3: CASSQDSTGDREEPQHF

D: NA
J: TRBJ2-7
size: NA
V: TRBV5-1
DNA: TGCGCCAGCAGCTTGGCCGGGTCGGCTCCTGGAAGGTCCTACGAGCAGTACTTC
CDR3: CASSLAGSAPGRSYEQYF

D: TRBD1
J: TRBJ2-1
size: few
V: TRBV18
DNA: TGTGCCAGCTCACCACCACTAGGGACAGGGGGAAATGAGCAGTTCTTC
CDR3: CASSPPLGTGGNEQFF

D: NA
J: TRBJ2-3
size: NA
V: TRBV2
DNA: TGTGCCAGCAGTGATCAAGCAGATACGCAGTATTTT
CDR3: CASSDQADTQYF

D: NA
J: TRBJ2-7
size: NA
V: TRBV4-1
DNA: TGCGCCAGCAGCCAAGATCGGGGGGAGCAGTACTTC
CDR3: CASSQDRGEQYF

D: NA
J: TRBJ2-2
size: once
V: TRBV30
DNA: TGTGCCTGGAAGGAGGGCCCCGGGGAGCTGTTTTTT
CDR3: CAWKEGPGELFF

D: TRBD1
J: TRBJ2-2
size: NA
V: TRBV29-1
DNA: TGCAGCGTCGTCGGGACAGGGGTCACCGGGGAGCTGTTTTTT
CDR3: CSVVGTGVTGELFF

D: NA
J: TRBJ1-1
size: NA
V: TRBV4-1
DNA: TGCGCCAGCACCCCGGGCTTGAACACTGAAGCTTTCTTT
CDR3: CASTPGLNTEAFF

D: NA
J: TRBJ2-5
size: NA
V: TRBV10-3
DNA: TGTGCCACCGGACAGATAGCGGAGACCCAGTACTTC
CDR3: CATGQIAETQYF

D: TRBD2
J: TRBJ2-1
size: NA
V: TRBV2
DNA: TGTGCCAGCAAGAGCGGGGGGGCCTACAATGAGCAGTTCTTC
CDR3: CASKSGGAYNEQFF

D: TRBD1
J: TRBJ1-6
size: NA
V: TRBV27
DNA: TGTGCCAGCAGTAAGGACAGGGGTAATTCACCCCTCCACTTT
CDR3: CASSKDRGNSPLHF

D: TRBD1
J: TRBJ2-1
size: NA
V: TRBV5-1
DNA: TGCGCCAGCAGATCCGGACAGGGGGGTTACGATGAGCAGTTCTTC
CDR3: CASRSGQGGYDEQFF

D: NA
J: TRBJ2-4
size: NA
V: TRBV5-6
DNA: TGTGCCAGCAGCTTGGGAGAAAACATTCAGTACTTC
CDR3: CASSLGENIQYF

D: TRBD2
J: TRBJ2-3
size: NA
V: TRBV2
DNA: TGTGCCACGACGCTAGCGGGGGCCACAGATACGCAGTATTTT
CDR3: CATTLAGATDTQYF

D: TRBD2
J: TRBJ2-1
size: few
V: TRBV29-1
DNA: TGCAGCGGAGCCACTAGCGGGGGGGCCGGTGAGCAGTTCTTC
CDR3: CSGATSGGAGEQFF

D: TRBD1
J: TRBJ2-5
size: NA
V: TRBV2
DNA: TGTGCCAGCAGGAGGGACAGCCCCCAAGAGACCCAGTACTTC
CDR3: CASRRDSPQETQYF

D: NA
J: TRBJ1-2
size: NA
V: TRBV28
DNA: TGTGCCAGCAGTTTGACCCAGGGTTATAATGGCTACACCTTC
CDR3: CASSLTQGYNGYTF

D: TRBD1
J: TRBJ2-1
size: few
V: TRBV5-1
DNA: TGCGCCAGCAGCTTCCAGGGGGTGGACAATGAGCAGTTCTTC
CDR3: CASSFQGVDNEQFF

D: NA
J: TRBJ2-5
size: NA
V: TRBV11-2
DNA: TGTGCCAGCAGTTCCGCAGACTTAACCCCCCAAGAGACCCAGTACTTC
CDR3: CASSSADLTPQETQYF

D: TRBD2
J: TRBJ2-5
size: NA
V: TRBV5-6
DNA: TGTGCCAGCAGCCTACTAGCGGGGGCTTCTACCTACACGAGAGAGACCCAGTACTTC
CDR3: CASSLLAGASTYTRETQYF

D: NA
J: TRBJ1-1
size: few
V: TRBV29-1
DNA: TGCAGCGCATATAGGGTTGGAGCTTTCTTT
CDR3: CSAYRVGAFF

D: TRBD1
J: TRBJ1-5
size: NA
V: TRBV7-9
DNA: TGTGCCAGCGGTCCCGGACAGGGCAATCAGCCCCAGCATTTT
CDR3: CASGPGQGNQPQHF

D: TRBD1
J: TRBJ1-1
size: NA
V: TRBV19
DNA: TGTGCCAGTAGTCCCCGCGACAGGGGGCTGACTGAAGCTTTCTTT
CDR3: CASSPRDRGLTEAFF

D: TRBD1
J: TRBJ1-5
size: few
V: TRBV4-1
DNA: TGCGCCAGCAGCCCAACGACCCGGGACAGGCTTAATCAGCCCCAGCATTTT
CDR3: CASSPTTRDRLNQPQHF

D: NA
J: TRBJ2-5
size: NA
V: TRBV5-1
DNA: TGCGCCAGCAGCTTGGACGGGCAGGGGCTGGCGATGTACTTC
CDR3: CASSLDGQGLAMYF

D: NA
J: TRBJ1-1
size: NA
V: TRBV29-1
DNA: TGCAGCGTTGAAATCGTGAGACGTGAAGCTTTCTTT
CDR3: CSVEIVRREAFF